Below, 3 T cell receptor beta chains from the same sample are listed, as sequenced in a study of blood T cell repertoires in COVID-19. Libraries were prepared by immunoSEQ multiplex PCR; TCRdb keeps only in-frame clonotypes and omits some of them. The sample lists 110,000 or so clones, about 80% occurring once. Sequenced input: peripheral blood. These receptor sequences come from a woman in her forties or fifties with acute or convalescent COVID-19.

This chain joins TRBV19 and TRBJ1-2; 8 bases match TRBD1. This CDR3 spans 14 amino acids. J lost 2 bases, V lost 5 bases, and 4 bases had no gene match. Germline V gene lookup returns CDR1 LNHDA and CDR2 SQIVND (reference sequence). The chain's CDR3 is CASSPRQGNYGYTF. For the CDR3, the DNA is TGTGCCAGTAGTCCCAGACAGGGGAACTATGGCTACACCTTC.

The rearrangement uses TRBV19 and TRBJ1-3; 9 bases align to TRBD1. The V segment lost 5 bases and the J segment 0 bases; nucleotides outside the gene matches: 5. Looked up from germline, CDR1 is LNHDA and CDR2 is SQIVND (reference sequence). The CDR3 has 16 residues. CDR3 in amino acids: CASSSDRGYSGNTIYF. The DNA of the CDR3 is TGTGCCAGTAGTTCGGACAGGGGATACTCTGGAAACACCATATATTTT.

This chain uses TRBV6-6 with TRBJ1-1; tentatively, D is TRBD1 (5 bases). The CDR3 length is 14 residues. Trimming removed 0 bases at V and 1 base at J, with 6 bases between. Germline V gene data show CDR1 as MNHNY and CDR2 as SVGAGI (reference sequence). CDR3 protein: CASSYSGGNTEAFF. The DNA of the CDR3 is TGTGCCAGCAGTTACTCGGGGGGGAACACTGAAGCTTTCTTT.